This T cell receptor (beta chain) is from a study of T cells in tuberculosis (dated by TCRdb to 2016 to 2019). Regarding the complete study: In the study, CD1B tetramers and high-throughput TCR immunosequencing were combined to characterize T cells specific for the mycobacterial lipid antigen glucose monomycolate (GMM). A South African clinical cohort compared IGRA-negative adolescents, IGRA-positive adolescents with latent tuberculosis and adults with active tuberculosis, over eight per group. General study outcomes and caveats: Smaller NN-distances were partly driven by shorter CDR3-alpha lengths in active tuberculosis patients, and statistical significance was not reached for the TCR-beta difference. Compared with IGRA-negative controls, TCR-alpha repertoires from active tuberculosis had smaller mean NN-distances to GMM-specific TCRs, which suggests that these TCRs underwent clonal expansion. A classifier using the diverse GMM-specific repertoire reached 87% accuracy (AUROC roughly 0.9), compared with approximately 70% accuracy using GEM motif frequencies. Which clinical samples got chosen depended on the availability of cryopreserved specimens, and the active tuberculosis cases were adults, whereas the controls were adolescents.

At study entry, adolescents were screened for latent tuberculosis infection by tuberculin skin test and QuantiFERON-TB GOLD In-Tube IGRA. Unsorted cryopreserved PBMC were immunosequenced, covering on average around 94,000 T cells per clinical donor. Eleven high schools in the Worcester region of the Western Cape, South Africa, served as enrollment sites for adolescents aged 12 to 18 years. Roughly 10 adolescents infected with M. tuberculosis and around ten uninfected adolescents were chosen and matched for age and sex. For the adolescents, PBMC were isolated by density centrifugation from freshly drawn heparinized blood and then cryopreserved. With regard to this clone: This receptor's antigen is unknown. No qualities accompany the bases; no much larger clone lies one base away.

The immunoSEQ multiplex PCR assay was used to generate TCR libraries, with TCR-beta and/or TCR-alpha/delta assays applied to each sample. The amplified TCR libraries were sequenced on the Illumina high-throughput platform. For the original study's pipeline: Clustering and dimensionality reduction relied on pairwise TCRdist distances among GMM-specific receptors from T cells that were either sorted ex vivo or expanded in vitro. Each clinical repertoire received a mean NN-distance score, defined as the average TCRdist to the nearest 10% of tetramer-positive reference sequences. To compute GEM TCR motif frequency, the fraction of unique TCRs matching known GEM sequences by V/J usage and CDR3 length was calculated. Linear discriminant analysis with leave-one-out cross-validation, implemented in scikit-learn, was used to classify active tuberculosis. TCRdb took this table from immuneACCESS and kept in-frame rearrangements with V and J called. Such tables lack part of the clones; where checked against another copy, unresolved V genes explain under half of the gap, and the rest is unexplained. V, J and clone size are taken as reported in that table, and D and trimming were inferred from the DNA itself. The table for this sample lists more than 35,000 clones; roughly 93% of them were counted only once. Roughly 12% of the sample is held by the ten biggest clonotypes.

Ends trimmed: V by 4 bases, J by 4 bases; bases unmatched to a gene: 3. The germline V gene supplies CDR1 MRHNA and CDR2 SNTAGT. The CDR3 numbers 14 residues from cysteine through phenylalanine. Here the CDR3 DNA is all that survives: 42 bases in frame from base 1. The sample comprised PBMCs. This sequence originates from a donor aged 5-35 years with latent tuberculosis or without tuberculosis infection. Some clones in this sample may be carry-over from other donors' samples. The receptor chain draws on TRBV6-4 and TRBJ2-2, with 7 bases aligning to TRBD2. CDR3 protein: CASSAGGGTGELFF. The nucleotides read TGTGCCAGCAGTGCTGGGGGGGGCACCGGGGAGCTGTTTTTT.